This TCR beta chain was identified during a study of T and B cells in COVID-19 patients. For the study at large: Of approximately 20 active-infection patients, 15 to 18 carried comorbidities linked to unfavorable COVID-19 outcome. Study-level points and caveats: Clonality of TRB repertoires was high in active COVID-19; recovery brought above-healthy diversity and richness. Patients with COVID-19 reportedly showed strongly skewed T cell receptor beta variable and joining gene usage.

As concerns this clonotype: Its antigen remains unknown.

Each TRB amplification used about 230-550 ng of genomic DNA from blood. The V gene end was trimmed by 4 bases and the J gene end by 8 bases; junction bases not matched to a gene: 5. CDR1 and CDR2 (germline): MGHRA, YSYEKL. The CDR3 has 15 residues. TRB rearrangements were amplified by multiplex PCR with BIOMED2 TRB-A/B primers. Via MiXCR, TCRdb re-called the multiplex PCR reads, giving one row per CDR3 protein. Among around 30,000 distinct CDR3 sequences listed, about 33% were seen once. This receptor was obtained from a human donor who had recovered from COVID-19. Input material: blood. The V gene is TRBV4-1, the J gene TRBJ2-2; TRBD2 aligns across 12 bases. The chain's CDR3 is CASSLRLAGAGELFF. CDR3 nucleotide sequence: TGCGCCAGCAGCCTTCGACTAGCGGGGGCAGGGGAGCTGTTTTTT.